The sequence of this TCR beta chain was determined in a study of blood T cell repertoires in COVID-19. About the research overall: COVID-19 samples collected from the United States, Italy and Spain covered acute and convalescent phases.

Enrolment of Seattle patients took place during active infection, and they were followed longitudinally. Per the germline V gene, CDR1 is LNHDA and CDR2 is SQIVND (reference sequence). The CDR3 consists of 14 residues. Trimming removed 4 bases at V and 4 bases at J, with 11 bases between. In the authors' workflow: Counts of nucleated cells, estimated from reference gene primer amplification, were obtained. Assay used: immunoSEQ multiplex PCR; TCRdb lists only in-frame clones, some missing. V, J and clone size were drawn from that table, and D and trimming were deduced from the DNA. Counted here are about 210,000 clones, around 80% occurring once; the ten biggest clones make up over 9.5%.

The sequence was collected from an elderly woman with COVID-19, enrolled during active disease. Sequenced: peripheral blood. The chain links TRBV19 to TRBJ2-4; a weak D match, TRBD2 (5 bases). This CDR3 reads CASSTTDLKNIQYF. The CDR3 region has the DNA TGTGCCAGTAGTACGACGGACTTGAAAAACATTCAGTACTTC.